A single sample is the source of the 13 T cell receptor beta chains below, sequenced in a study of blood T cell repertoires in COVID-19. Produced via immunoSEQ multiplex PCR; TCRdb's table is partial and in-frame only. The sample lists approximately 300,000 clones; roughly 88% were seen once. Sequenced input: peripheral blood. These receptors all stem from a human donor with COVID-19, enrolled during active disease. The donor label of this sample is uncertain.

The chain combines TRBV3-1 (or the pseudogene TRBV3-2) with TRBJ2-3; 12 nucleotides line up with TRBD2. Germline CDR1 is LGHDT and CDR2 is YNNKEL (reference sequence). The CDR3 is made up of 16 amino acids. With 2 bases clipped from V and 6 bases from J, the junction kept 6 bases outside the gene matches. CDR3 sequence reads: CASSQPTSGSVDTQYF. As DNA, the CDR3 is TGTGCCAGCAGCCAACCGACTAGCGGGAGCGTGGATACGCAGTATTTT.

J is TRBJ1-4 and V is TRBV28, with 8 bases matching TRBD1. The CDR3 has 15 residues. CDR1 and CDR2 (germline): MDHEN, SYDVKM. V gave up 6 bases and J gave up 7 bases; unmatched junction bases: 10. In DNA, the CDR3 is TGTGCCAGCAGGTTGCAGGGGGCAACGGTTGAAAAACTGTTTTTT. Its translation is CASRLQGATVEKLFF.

CDR3 in DNA: TGTGCCAGCAGTTTAGCCCGGAGGAGGGGGAACACTGAAGCTTTCTTT. This gives the protein CASSLARRRGNTEAFF. This chain links TRBV27 with TRBJ1-1, with D possibly being TRBD1 (5 bases). The germline gives CDR1 MNHEY, CDR2 SMNVEV (reference sequence). The V end lost 2 bases, the J end lost 1 base, and 14 bases lay between the germline ends. The CDR3 consists of 16 residues.

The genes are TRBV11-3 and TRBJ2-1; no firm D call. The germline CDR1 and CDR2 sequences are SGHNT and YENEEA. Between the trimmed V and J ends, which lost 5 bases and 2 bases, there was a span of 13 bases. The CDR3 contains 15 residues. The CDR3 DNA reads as TGTGCCAGCAGCATAGGCGGAGATCCCTACAATGAGCAGTTCTTC. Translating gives CASSIGGDPYNEQFF.

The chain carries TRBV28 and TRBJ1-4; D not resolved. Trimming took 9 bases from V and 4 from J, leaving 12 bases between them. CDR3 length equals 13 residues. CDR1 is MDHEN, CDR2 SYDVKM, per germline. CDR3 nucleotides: TGTGCCAGTCTAACCGGAGGTAATGAAAAACTGTTTTTT. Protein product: CASLTGGNEKLFF.

The CDR3 nucleotides are TGTGCCAGCAACGCCGGGGATGCAGGCCAGCATTTT. Protein sequence: CASNAGDAGQHF. This sequence joins TRBV28 and TRBJ1-5; D gene ambiguous. The length of the CDR3 is 12 residues. V gave up 7 bases and J gave up 12 bases, with 16 bases separating them. Germline V lookup: CDR1 MDHEN, CDR2 SYDVKM.

CDR3 in amino acids: CASSFRDTQYF. The CDR3 DNA reads TGTGCCAGCAGCTTCCGAGATACGCAGTATTTT. V gene TRBV7-6 combines with J gene TRBJ2-3; D is undetermined. The germline V and J ends were trimmed by 3 bases and 5 bases, with 3 bases remaining between them. Germline values: CDR1 SGHVS, CDR2 FNYEAQ. CDR3 length: 11 residues.

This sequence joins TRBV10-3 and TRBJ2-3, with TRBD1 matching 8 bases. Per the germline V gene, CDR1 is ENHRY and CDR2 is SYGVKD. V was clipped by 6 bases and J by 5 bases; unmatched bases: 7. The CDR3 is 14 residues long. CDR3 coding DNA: TGTGCCATCAGAACTGACAGGGGAGGAGATACGCAGTATTTT. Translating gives CAIRTDRGGDTQYF.

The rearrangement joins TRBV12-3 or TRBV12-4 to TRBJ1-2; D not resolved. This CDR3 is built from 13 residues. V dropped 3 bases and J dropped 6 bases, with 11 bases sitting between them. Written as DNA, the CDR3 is TGTGCCAGCAGTTTTTCAGGAGGCGATGGCTACACCTTC. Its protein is CASSFSGGDGYTF.

This CDR3 reads CASRPWTGDYGYTF. DNA for the CDR3: TGTGCCAGCAGGCCTTGGACAGGGGACTATGGCTACACCTTC. The chain links TRBV6-2 or TRBV6-3 to TRBJ1-2; the match to TRBD1 covers 9 bases. The CDR3 runs 14 residues. Germline V lookup: CDR1 MNHEY, CDR2 SVGEGT. J lost 3 bases, V lost 6 bases, and 5 bases had no gene match.

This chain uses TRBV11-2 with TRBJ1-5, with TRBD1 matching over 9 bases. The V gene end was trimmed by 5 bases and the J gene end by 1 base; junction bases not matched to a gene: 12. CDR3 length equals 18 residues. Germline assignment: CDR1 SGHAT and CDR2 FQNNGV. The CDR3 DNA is TGTGCCAGCAGCCTCACGACGGGACAGGGTATGAGCAATCAGCCCCAGCATTTT. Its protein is CASSLTTGQGMSNQPQHF.

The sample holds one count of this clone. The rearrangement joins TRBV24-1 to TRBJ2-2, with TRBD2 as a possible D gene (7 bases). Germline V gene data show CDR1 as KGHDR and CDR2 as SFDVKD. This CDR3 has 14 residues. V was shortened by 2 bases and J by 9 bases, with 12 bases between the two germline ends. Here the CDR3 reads CATSDSGGRRELFF. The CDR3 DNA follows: TGTGCCACCAGTGATTCGGGGGGCCGCCGGGAGCTGTTTTTT.

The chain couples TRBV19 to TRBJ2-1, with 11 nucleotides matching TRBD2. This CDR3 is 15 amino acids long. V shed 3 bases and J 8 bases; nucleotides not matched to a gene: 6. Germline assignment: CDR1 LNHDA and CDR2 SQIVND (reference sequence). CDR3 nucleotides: TGTGCCAGTAGTATCACTAGCGGGAGAATCTATGAGCAGTTCTTC. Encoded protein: CASSITSGRIYEQFF.